This TCR beta chain was profiled in a study of T cells in Graves' hyperthyroidism and ophthalmopathy. The CDR3 regions of TCR beta were amplified from RNA transcripts. Carried out on the TCR CDR3, a first-round RT-PCR used the HTBI primer set. MiXCR, applied by TCRdb to the multiplex PCR reads, yields one record per CDR3 protein. The table records hundreds of thousands of distinct CDR3 sequences, 22% of them present only once. Whole-study results and caveats: Most expanded thyroid clonotypes above 0.001 recurred in blood.

Patients were excluded because of uncontrolled infection, other autoimmune disease, pregnancy or lactation. Diagnostic decisions used clinical symptoms, serum thyroxine and TRAb, thyroid ultrasound and orbital computed tomography. Fresh peripheral blood, roughly 10 ml, was the source of the PBMCs. In this sample, this clonotype turned up once. What it recognizes is unknown. The sequence derives from a woman in her seventies with Graves' ophthalmopathy. Sample: blood.

Written as DNA, the CDR3 is TGTGCCAGCAACGCCGCAACCACAGGGGGCAGATCACCCCTCCACTTT. Protein sequence: CASNAATTGGRSPLHF. The V gene is TRBV11-1, the J gene TRBJ1-6, with 9 bases identical to TRBD1. V shed 7 bases and J 10 bases; nucleotides not matched to a gene: 14. This CDR3 contains 16 residues. CDR1 and CDR2 from the germline V gene are SGHAT and FQDESV (reference sequence).